This T cell receptor (beta chain) was observed in a study of PD-L1 blockade in urothelial cancer. This clone was picked up a small number of times. Profiling relied on immunoSEQ multiplex PCR, and the TCRdb table lists in-frame clones only, not all of them. The table has about 80,000 clones, roughly 90% seen once; the top ten hold 4.5% to 7%. The sequence was collected from a woman aged 70 to 79 with urothelial cancer. Material: PBMCs, obtained around atezolizumab (anti-PD-L1) treatment.

This chain's CDR3 is CATWTGQVAFF. DNA of the CDR3: TGTGCCACCTGGACAGGGCAGGTAGCTTTCTTT. The rearrangement joins TRBV19 to TRBJ1-1; 8 bases map to TRBD1. Trimming at V came to 10 bases and at J to 10 bases, leaving 8 bases not matched to a gene. Germline-derived CDR1 and CDR2 are LNHDA and SQIVND (reference sequence). CDR3 length: 11 amino acids.